This T cell receptor (beta chain) derives from a study of T cell repertoires in aging, cancer and after chemotherapy. Study overall: Donors were grouped into six age bands spanning 30 or younger through 70 or older. Roughly 10 million TCR reads made up the full dataset.

A mixed TRB-A/B primer pool amplified rearranged TRB by multiplex touch-down PCR. Via MiXCR, TCRdb re-called the multiplex PCR reads, giving one row per CDR3 protein. The sample yields 8,000 to 10,000 distinct CDR3 sequences, approximately 25% seen once. Peripheral blood genomic DNA, not sorted cells or RNA, was the template. This clonotype was seen only a few times. Its antigen is not identified. Notes on the study in general: Across the chemotherapy interval, each cancer cohort showed higher median generation probability, suggesting thymic rebound. No conclusions about immunological memory after chemotherapy can be drawn from the repertoire data.

The CDR3 has 15 amino acids. The germline gives CDR1 MNHEY, CDR2 SMNVEV (reference sequence). Trimming cost V 3 bases and J 3 bases, with 15 bases left between them. The TCR sequence derives from a human donor in good health. This rearrangement joins TRBV27 to TRBJ2-7, with D possibly matching TRBD2 (6 bases). Sequenced: blood. The chain's CDR3 is CASSFGMGGSYEQYF. In DNA form, the CDR3 reads TGTGCCAGCAGTTTTGGTATGGGAGGAAGCTACGAGCAGTACTTC.